The sequence of this T cell receptor (beta chain) was determined in a study of Ad26.COV2.S vaccination and SARS-CoV-2 variants. In the study overall: By the intramuscular route, Ad26.COV2.S was given once, or twice 56 days apart. Study-wide results and limits: Recipients given vaccine exceeded placebo recipients in spike-specific TCR breadth. There was a possibility that the TCR breadth and depth analyses underestimated total T cell responses.

The treatment was: around 19 received Ad26.COV2.S at low or high dose, single or two shots; 5 received placebo; per-sample allocation not given. The samples date from day 63 after the first vaccine or placebo injection. The repertoire was sequenced with immunoSEQ multiplex PCR; TCRdb's copy has only in-frame clones and lacks some. Of about 440,000 clones listed, 90% are singletons. The CDR3 totals 11 residues. Germline CDR1 reads MDHEN; CDR2 reads SYDVKM. Trimming stripped 6 bases from V and 8 bases from J, with 10 bases between. Comment on this clone: Its antigen is unknown.

The input for sequencing was peripheral blood, taken in a trial of Ad26.COV2.S vaccine versus placebo. The chain uses TRBV28 and TRBJ1-2, with D perhaps matching TRBD1 (5 bases). This receptor was identified in a person aged 18-65 years who received the Ad26.COV2.S COVID-19 vaccine or a placebo. CDR3 loop: CASRQGYGYTF. Written as DNA, the CDR3 is TGTGCCAGCAGGCAGGGATACGGCTACACCTTC.